This is a list of T cell receptor beta chains from one sample in a study of blood T cells in healthy people across ages. One entry per CDR3 protein, called by TCRdb with MiXCR from the 5' RACE reads. The sample holds about 600,000 distinct CDR3 sequences, under 55% seen once. Sequencing used blood. These receptors were obtained from an older man in good health. Both conserved end residues are part of each CDR3. A D gene is named only where the DNA matches it firmly. Expanded clones are given a class, and other clones once, few, many or no size at all.

>NA|NA|13|TRBJ2-5|TRBV14
TGTGCCAGCAGCCTGACAGAACAAGAGACCCAGTACTTC
CASSLTEQETQYF
>NA|TRBD2|15|TRBJ2-3|TRBV2
TGTGCCAGCAGTCCCGGAGCGGGGGGTTCAGATGCGCAGTATTTT
CASSPGAGGSDAQYF
>many|NA|12|TRBJ2-3|TRBV6-6
TGTGCCACCGAGGGCGGGACAGATACGCAGTATTTT
CATEGGTDTQYF
>NA|NA|18|TRBJ1-6|TRBV28
TGTGCCAGCGCCTGGAGGGCAACGCTATACTCCTATAATTCACCCCTCCACTTT
CASAWRATLYSYNSPLHF
>many|NA|18|TRBJ2-6|TRBV6-6
TGTGCCAGCAGTTACTCTGGACGGAGGCCTTCTGGGGCCAACGTCCTGACTTTC
CASSYSGRRPSGANVLTF
>few|NA|13|TRBJ1-1|TRBV28
TGTGCCAGCAGAGAGGACGGAAACACTGAAGCTTTCTTT
CASREDGNTEAFF
>few|TRBD1|14|TRBJ1-2|TRBV20-1
TGCAGTGCTAGAGATCGAGACAGGGTCTATGGCTACACCTTC
CSARDRDRVYGYTF
>NA|NA|11|TRBJ1-1|TRBV20-1
TGCAGTGCCGTGGGTAACACTGAAGCTTTCTTT
CSAVGNTEAFF
>few|NA|12|TRBJ2-7|TRBV29-1
TGCAGCGCAGGGTCAGGGTCCTACGAGCAGTACTTC
CSAGSGSYEQYF
>many|NA|14|TRBJ2-3|TRBV29-1
TGCAGCGTTGCTAGGGGCCCTAGCACAGATACGCAGTATTTT
CSVARGPSTDTQYF
>once|TRBD2|15|TRBJ2-5|TRBV29-1
TGCAGCGTGCCGATGGGGGCGGGGGGTGGAGACACCCAGTACTTC
CSVPMGAGGGDTQYF
>NA|TRBD1|15|TRBJ2-7|TRBV20-1
TGCAGTGCTAGTGGGGACAGGGTTGGCCCCTACGAGCAGTACTTC
CSASGDRVGPYEQYF
>NA|TRBD2|16|TRBJ2-5|TRBV20-1
TGCAGTGCCAACACGGTGGCTAGCGGGAACCAAGAGACCCAGTACTTC
CSANTVASGNQETQYF
>NA|TRBD1|18|TRBJ1-1|TRBV7-8
TGTGCCAGCAGCGTCGCCCCCAGGACAGGGGCTATGAACACTGAAGCTTTCTTT
CASSVAPRTGAMNTEAFF
>NA|TRBD2|17|TRBJ2-3|TRBV4-3
TGCGCCAGCAGCCAGGAAGGGACTAGCCGGTTCACAGATACGCGGTATTTT
CASSQEGTSRFTDTRYF
>NA|NA|18|TRBJ2-7|TRBV7-2
TGTGCCAGCAGCTTATTTCCGGTCCGGCAGGGGGGGTCCTACGAGCAGTACTTC
CASSLFPVRQGGSYEQYF
>few|TRBD2|18|TRBJ2-3|TRBV28
TGTGCCAGCAGCCTAGGGACTAGCGGGAGTAGGTTTGCAGATACGCAGTATTTT
CASSLGTSGSRFADTQYF
>NA|NA|16|TRBJ2-3|TRBV7-2
TGTGCCAGCAGCTCCAACCTAGCCGCTGGCACAGATACGCAGTATTTT
CASSSNLAAGTDTQYF
>few|NA|13|TRBJ1-2|TRBV20-1
TGCAGTGCTAGAAAAGAACAGGGCGATGGCTACACCTTC
CSARKEQGDGYTF
>few|NA|12|TRBJ2-7|TRBV24-1
TGTGCCACCAGTGAGGCAGCTCGCGAGCAGTACTTC
CATSEAAREQYF
>NA|TRBD1|14|TRBJ2-5|TRBV12-3/TRBV12-4
TGTGCCAGCAGTGACCGGGACAGGGGCCAAGAGCAGTACTTC
CASSDRDRGQEQYF
>NA|NA|12|TRBJ2-5|TRBV15
TGTGCCACCAGCAGAGATACGGAGACCCAGTACTTC
CATSRDTETQYF
>once|NA|13|TRBJ2-4|TRBV9
TGTGCCAGCAGCGTACAGGGCGACAATGAGCAGTACTTC
CASSVQGDNEQYF
>NA|NA|12|TRBJ1-1|TRBV27
TGTGCCAGCCCCAGCGGGGGGACTGAAGCTTTCTTT
CASPSGGTEAFF
>NA|NA|12|TRBJ2-3|TRBV12-3/TRBV12-4
TGTGCCAGCAGTCATCGGGGGGATACGCAGTATTTT
CASSHRGDTQYF
>many|NA|12|TRBJ2-2|TRBV12-3/TRBV12-4
TGTGCCAGCAGTTTGGGCACCGGGGAGCTGTTTTTT
CASSLGTGELFF
>few|NA|13|TRBJ2-1|TRBV6-2/TRBV6-3
TGTGCCAGCAGGCGGACAGCTTCCAATGAGCAGTTCTTC
CASRRTASNEQFF
>NA|NA|17|TRBJ1-5|TRBV7-2
TGTGCCAGCAGCTTAACTCCGGGACTGAGACGGAATGAGCCCCAGCATTTT
CASSLTPGLRRNEPQHF
>NA|TRBD1|15|TRBJ1-2|TRBV7-2
TGTGCCAGCAGCCGACAGGGGGCGGCGAACTATGGCTACACCTTC
CASSRQGAANYGYTF
>NA|NA|16|TRBJ2-5|TRBV7-2
TGTGCCAGCAGCTTCAAAAGGAGGGGGCAAAGGGAGACCCAGTACTTC
CASSFKRRGQRETQYF
>NA|TRBD1|16|TRBJ2-2|TRBV29-1
TGCAGCGCTATAACCGGGACAGGGGGGACCACCGGGGAGCTGTTTTTT
CSAITGTGGTTGELFF
>NA|NA|13|TRBJ1-2|TRBV3-1
TGTGCCAGCAGCCAAGGAGCAGGATATGGCTACACCTTC
CASSQGAGYGYTF
>many|NA|15|TRBJ2-7|TRBV6-2/TRBV6-3
TGTGCCAGCAGTTCGCGAGCGGAAACAACCTACGAGCAGTACTTC
CASSSRAETTYEQYF
>NA|TRBD1|15|TRBJ1-4|TRBV11-2
TGTGCCAGCAGCGCAGCCGGGACAGGGACTCAAAAACTGTTTTTT
CASSAAGTGTQKLFF
>once|NA|14|TRBJ2-7|TRBV28
TGTGCCAGCAGTTTTGCTCTAGCCCCCTACGAGCAGTACTTC
CASSFALAPYEQYF
>NA|TRBD1|18|TRBJ2-1|TRBV11-3
TGTGCCAGCAGCCAGGGGACAGGGGGTCTGAGCTCCTACAATGAGCAGTTCTTC
CASSQGTGGLSSYNEQFF
>NA|TRBD2|13|TRBJ2-1|TRBV7-2
TGTGCCAGCAGCCAGGGGTCTAGCGGGGGTGAGTTCTTC
CASSQGSSGGEFF
>NA|NA|13|TRBJ1-5|TRBV12-3/TRBV12-4
TGTGCCAGCAGTTCACAGGCTAATCAGCCCCAGCATTTT
CASSSQANQPQHF
>once|NA|15|TRBJ2-7|TRBV4-1
TGCGCCAGCAGCCAAGATCGGGTATGGCGAAACGAGCAGTACTTC
CASSQDRVWRNEQYF
>NA|TRBD2|15|TRBJ2-7|TRBV28
TGTGCCAGCAGTTTAGGGGGGACTAGAAGGGGCGAGCAGTACTTC
CASSLGGTRRGEQYF
>NA|NA|13|TRBJ2-3|TRBV3-1
TGTGCCAGCAGCCAAGAGTGGGCCGGTACGCAGTATTTT
CASSQEWAGTQYF
>few|NA|14|TRBJ2-2|TRBV2
TGTGCCAGCACCCGCAGGGGGAACACCGGGGAGCTGTTTTTT
CASTRRGNTGELFF
>many|TRBD2|16|TRBJ2-3|TRBV6-6
TGTGCCAGCAGTTACCCCCTAGCGGGAGGAGCAGATACGCAGTATTTT
CASSYPLAGGADTQYF
>NA|TRBD2|17|TRBJ2-1|TRBV5-5
TGTGCCAGCAGTAGCGGGGTGATTCTAGCTATCAGCTATGAGCAGTTCTTC
CASSSGVILAISYEQFF
>few|NA|14|TRBJ2-7|TRBV18
TGTGCCAGCTCCCTCGGGCAGACAGCCTACGAGCAGTACTTC
CASSLGQTAYEQYF
>few|TRBD1|14|TRBJ2-5|TRBV7-2
TGTGCCAGCAAGGAGGGGACAGGGGTGGAGACCCAGTACTTC
CASKEGTGVETQYF
>NA|TRBD1|14|TRBJ1-6|TRBV27
TGTGCCAGCAGGACGACAGGGGGATATTCACCCCTCCACTTT
CASRTTGGYSPLHF
>NA|NA|13|TRBJ2-1|TRBV27
TGTGCCAGCAGTTTGCCCCGGTGGGATGAGCAGTTCTTC
CASSLPRWDEQFF
>NA|TRBD1|15|TRBJ2-5|TRBV20-1
TGCAGTGCCCTTACCGGGACAGGGGGCAGGAAGACCCAGTACTTC
CSALTGTGGRKTQYF
>NA|TRBD2|15|TRBJ2-1|TRBV7-2
TGTGCCAGCAGCCGCCGGGGCGGGAGTTTAGATGAGCAGTTCTTC
CASSRRGGSLDEQFF
>NA|NA|14|TRBJ1-6|TRBV7-9
TGTGCCAGCAGTACGGAACCCTATAATTCACCCCTCCACTTT
CASSTEPYNSPLHF
>few|NA|13|TRBJ2-3|TRBV29-1
TGCAGCGTTGAGTCGGGGAGCACAGATACGCAGTATTTT
CSVESGSTDTQYF
>NA|TRBD2|16|TRBJ2-1|TRBV4-3
TGCGCCAGCAGCCAGCCAGCGGGAGACTCCTACAATGAGCAGTTCTTC
CASSQPAGDSYNEQFF
>few|NA|15|TRBJ2-7|TRBV12-3/TRBV12-4
TGTGCCAGCAGTTCATCGGGGGTGGGGGCCTACGAGCAGTACTTC
CASSSSGVGAYEQYF
>NA|TRBD1|13|TRBJ2-5|TRBV20-1
TGCAGTGGTCAACAGGGGGCGTGGGAGACCCAGTACTTC
CSGQQGAWETQYF
>once|TRBD1|14|TRBJ2-1|TRBV29-1
TGCAGCGTTCGCGAGACAGGGGGCTCGGATGAGCAGTTCTTC
CSVRETGGSDEQFF
>NA|NA|14|TRBJ2-3|TRBV18
TGTGCCAGCTCACCACCGACGGGCACAGATACGCAGTATTTT
CASSPPTGTDTQYF
>NA|NA|16|TRBJ2-6|TRBV5-1
TGCGCCAGCCACGCGGCAGGCCTCTCTGGGGCCAACGTCCTGACTTTC
CASHAAGLSGANVLTF
>many|NA|11|TRBJ2-7|TRBV27
TGTGCCAGCGAGAGGGGCCACGAGCAGTACTTC
CASERGHEQYF